Below are 21 T cell receptor beta chains sequenced from a single sample in a study of T cell responses to AZD1222 COVID-19 vaccine. Profiled with immunoSEQ multiplex PCR; TCRdb holds only in-frame clones, not every one. The sample carries 110,000 to 150,000 clones, approximately 92% recorded once. This sample comprised peripheral blood, obtained on day 0 of AZD1222 vaccination. These receptors originate from an adult in good health.

This rearrangement joins TRBV5-4 to TRBJ1-3, with unresolved D. Between the trimmed V and J ends, which lost 0 bases and 0 bases, there was a span of 7 bases. Germline CDR1 SGHNT, CDR2 YYREEE (reference sequence). There are 15 residues in the CDR3. The CDR3 spells CASSLAAYSGNTIYF. CDR3 DNA: TGTGCCAGCAGCTTGGCGGCCTACTCTGGAAACACCATATATTTT.

The chain carries TRBV6-5 and TRBJ1-1, with a weak D call TRBD1 (5 bases). Germline values: CDR1 MNHEY, CDR2 SVGAGI. Trimming shortened V by 0 bases and J by 6 bases, and 17 bases separated the two germline ends. This CDR3 contains 16 residues. The CDR3 sequence is CASSYSRTQGGAEAFF. As DNA, the CDR3 is TGTGCCAGCAGTTACTCGAGAACTCAGGGAGGAGCTGAAGCTTTCTTT.

The chain employs TRBV2 and TRBJ2-7, with D maybe TRBD1 (6 bases). V was cut by 4 bases and J by 2 bases, with 12 bases left in between. This CDR3 has 14 residues. Germline V gives CDR1 SNHLY, CDR2 FYNNEI. CDR3 sequence reads: CASSAYRATYEQYF. DNA of the CDR3: TGTGCCAGCAGTGCGTACAGGGCTACCTACGAGCAGTACTTC. The full variable domain, in which reference TRBV2 and TRBJ2-7 provide the parts outside the CDR3, is EPEVTQTPSHQVTQMGQEVILRCVPISNHLYFYWYRQILGQKVEFLVSFYNNEISEKSEIFDDQFSVERPDGSNFTLKIRSTKLEDSAMYFCASSAYRATYEQYFGPGTRLTVT.

The rearrangement links TRBV7-2 to TRBJ2-2, with D hard to call. The CDR3 loop spans 12 amino acids. V was pared by 5 bases and J by 7 bases, with 8 bases between. CDR1 and CDR2 (germline): SGHTA, FQGNSA. The CDR3, as DNA: TGTGCCAGCAGCCGCTATAGCGGGGAGCTGTTTTTT. This translates into CASSRYSGELFF.

CDR3 sequence: CASSPRRGGELFF. DNA for the CDR3: TGCGCCAGCAGCCCCCGGAGGGGCGGGGAGCTGTTTTTT. The chain carries TRBV5-1 and TRBJ2-2, with D perhaps TRBD2 (6 bases). The V and J ends lost 4 bases and 7 bases respectively, with 11 bases between them. The CDR3 loop spans 13 amino acids. Germline CDR1 and CDR2: SGHRS and YFSETQ.

V and J are TRBV7-2 and TRBJ2-7; 9 bases match TRBD2. J lost 5 bases, V lost 9 bases, and 8 bases had no gene match. CDR1 is SGHTA, CDR2 FQGNSA, per germline. This CDR3 contains 13 residues. The CDR3 reads CASRASGADEQYF. CDR3 coding DNA: TGTGCCAGTAGGGCTAGCGGGGCCGACGAGCAGTACTTC. The full variable domain, completed using reference TRBV7-2 and TRBJ2-7, is GAGVSQSPSNKVTEKGKDVELRCDPISGHTALYWYRQSLGQGLEFLIYFQGNSAPDKSGLPSDRFSAERTGGSVSTLTIQRTQQEDSAVYLCASRASGADEQYFGPGTRLTVT.

This chain connects TRBV6-1 to TRBJ1-1; 8 bases map to TRBD1. CDR1 is MNHNS and CDR2 is SASEGT in the germline V gene. CDR3 length equals 16 residues. V shed 1 base and J 6 bases; nucleotides not matched to a gene: 10. In nucleotides, the CDR3 is TGTGCCAGCAGTGAAGGGGGACAGGCGATAGTACCTGAAGCTTTCTTT. This gives the protein CASSEGGQAIVPEAFF.

The chain couples TRBV3-1 (or the pseudogene TRBV3-2) to TRBJ2-2; no reliable D call. V gave up 1 base and J gave up 5 bases, with 5 bases separating them. CDR3 length: 13 amino acids. In germline, CDR1 is LGHDT, CDR2 YNNKEL (reference sequence). The CDR3 DNA is TGTGCCAGCAGCCAAGGGAAGACCGGGGAGCTGTTTTTT. Amino acid sequence: CASSQGKTGELFF.

The rearrangement uses TRBV6-5 and TRBJ1-1, with 7 bases that match TRBD1. This CDR3 contains 14 residues. J gave up 3 bases and V 6 bases, and 7 bases lay outside the gene matches. Germline V CDR1 and CDR2: MNHEY, SVGAGI. The CDR3 DNA sequence: TGTGCCAGCAGAGCGGACAGGTGGGACACTGAAGCTTTCTTT. Its translation: CASRADRWDTEAFF.

The chain couples TRBV4-1 to TRBJ2-7; weak D call: TRBD1 (7 bases). The V end was cut by 4 bases, the J end by 7 bases, with 20 bases between. This CDR3 is built from 15 residues. Germline values: CDR1 MGHRA, CDR2 YSYEKL. CDR3 in amino acids: CASSPGLTGAGEQYF. DNA for the CDR3: TGCGCCAGCAGCCCCGGACTAACAGGGGCGGGGGAGCAGTACTTC.

The V call is TRBV7-9, the J call TRBJ1-2; 8 bases align to TRBD1. Looked up from germline, CDR1 is SEHNR and CDR2 is FQNEAQ (reference sequence). The V and J ends lost 4 bases and 6 bases, in that order; junction bases with no gene match: 10. This CDR3 contains 15 residues. For the CDR3, the DNA is TGTGCCAGCAGCTCACCGGGACAGGTTTTGGATGGCTACACCTTC. It translates to CASSSPGQVLDGYTF. The full variable domain, completed using reference TRBV7-9 and TRBJ1-2, is DTGVSQNPRHKITKRGQNVTFRCDPISEHNRLYWYRQTLGQGPEFLTYFQNEAQLEKSRLLSDRFSAERPKGSFSTLEIQRTEQGDSAMYLCASSSPGQVLDGYTFGSGTRLTVV.

The V and J genes are TRBV6-6 and TRBJ2-7; TRBD1 matches at 10 bases. V lost 5 bases to trimming and J lost 2 bases; unmatched junction nucleotides: 18. Germline V gene sequence: CDR1 MNHNY, CDR2 SVGAGI (reference sequence). The CDR3 has 19 amino acids. This CDR3 is CASSPRTGGRLLETYEQYF. CDR3 nucleotide sequence: TGTGCCAGCAGTCCAAGGACAGGGGGTCGCCTTTTAGAGACCTACGAGCAGTACTTC.

V is TRBV19 and J is TRBJ1-5; 7 bases are a match to TRBD1. V was pared by 6 bases and J by 2 bases, with 10 bases of the junction left unmatched. The CDR3 is made up of 16 amino acids. Germline loops: CDR1 LNHDA, CDR2 SQIVND (reference sequence). The CDR3 DNA follows: TGTGCCAGTAGCACGGCGAGGGGGCTGGGCAATCAGCCCCAGCATTTT. This codes for CASSTARGLGNQPQHF.

The chain employs TRBV3-1 (or the pseudogene TRBV3-2) and TRBJ2-3; TRBD1 might be the D (6 bases). Deletions cut 2 bases from V and 0 bases from J, with 6 bases between. The V gene's germline CDR1 is LGHDT and CDR2 YNNKEL (reference sequence). The CDR3 has 14 residues. The CDR3 DNA reads TGTGCCAGCAGCCAACAGGGGAGCACAGATACGCAGTATTTT. Its translation: CASSQQGSTDTQYF.

The chain employs TRBV30 and TRBJ1-2; D possibly corresponds to TRBD1 (5 bases). Germline lookup yields CDR1 GTSNPN and CDR2 SVGIG (reference sequence). Trimming stripped 4 bases from V and 2 bases from J, with 17 bases between. The CDR3 length is 15 residues. The CDR3 DNA reads as TGTGCCTGGAACCGGGACCGCGGTGGAAACTATGGCTACACCTTC. It specifies CAWNRDRGGNYGYTF.

In this sample, this clone turned up a few times. J is TRBJ1-1 and V is TRBV7-9, with TRBD1 identical over 7 bases. V lost 5 bases and J lost 0; bases outside the gene matches: 6. The CDR3 sequence is 15 residues long. The germline CDR1 and CDR2 sequences are SEHNR and FQNEAQ (reference sequence). The CDR3 loop reads CASSPSGQVNTEAFF. The CDR3 DNA is TGTGCCAGCAGCCCGAGTGGACAGGTGAACACTGAAGCTTTCTTT.

The CDR3 DNA is TGTGCCTGGAGTGTACAGAAGGAGACTGCCAATCAGCCCCAGCATTTT. Translated: CAWSVQKETANQPQHF. This chain joins TRBV30 and TRBJ1-5; D ambiguous. There are 16 residues in the CDR3. Germline lookup yields CDR1 GTSNPN and CDR2 SVGIG (reference sequence). V lost 0 bases and J 3 bases, leaving 15 bases between the germline ends.

The chain combines TRBV7-8 with TRBJ2-1; D perhaps matches TRBD2 (6 bases). Trimming took 0 bases from V and 6 from J, leaving 15 bases between them. Per germline, CDR1 SGHVS and CDR2 FQNEAQ. The CDR3 is 16 amino acids. CDR3 sequence (DNA): TGTGCCAGCAGCTTAGCACCGGGAGCAACCGGCAATGAGCAGTTCTTC. Its translation is CASSLAPGATGNEQFF.

The chain joins TRBV7-9 to TRBJ1-1; D unresolved. V lost 4 bases, J lost 7 bases, and 13 bases lay in between. Germline V gene sequence: CDR1 SEHNR, CDR2 FQNEAQ (reference sequence). The CDR3 runs to 13 residues. The CDR3 is CASSSSTGVEAFF. DNA for the CDR3: TGTGCCAGCAGCTCCTCGACGGGAGTTGAAGCTTTCTTT. The full variable domain, rest sourced from reference TRBV7-9 and TRBJ1-1, is DTGVSQNPRHKITKRGQNVTFRCDPISEHNRLYWYRQTLGQGPEFLTYFQNEAQLEKSRLLSDRFSAERPKGSFSTLEIQRTEQGDSAMYLCASSSSTGVEAFFGQGTRLTVV.

The chain is built from TRBV6-5 and TRBJ1-1, with D possibly being TRBD1 (6 bases). Germline-derived CDR1 and CDR2 are MNHEY and SVGAGI. The CDR3 is 14 amino acids. The V end was cut by 6 bases, the J end by 6 bases, with 17 bases between. CDR3 in amino acids: CASRNPTNRAEAFF. DNA of the CDR3: TGTGCCAGCAGGAACCCAACGAACAGGGCTGAAGCTTTCTTT.

This chain uses TRBV6-1 with TRBJ2-5; D gene unclear. CDR3 size: 15 residues. Germline CDR1 reads MNHNS; CDR2 reads SASEGT. V was trimmed by 2 bases and J by 1 base, leaving 11 bases between them. CDR3 amino acids: CASSENGPPQETQYF. The CDR3 coding sequence is TGTGCCAGCAGTGAAAATGGACCGCCCCAAGAGACCCAGTACTTC.